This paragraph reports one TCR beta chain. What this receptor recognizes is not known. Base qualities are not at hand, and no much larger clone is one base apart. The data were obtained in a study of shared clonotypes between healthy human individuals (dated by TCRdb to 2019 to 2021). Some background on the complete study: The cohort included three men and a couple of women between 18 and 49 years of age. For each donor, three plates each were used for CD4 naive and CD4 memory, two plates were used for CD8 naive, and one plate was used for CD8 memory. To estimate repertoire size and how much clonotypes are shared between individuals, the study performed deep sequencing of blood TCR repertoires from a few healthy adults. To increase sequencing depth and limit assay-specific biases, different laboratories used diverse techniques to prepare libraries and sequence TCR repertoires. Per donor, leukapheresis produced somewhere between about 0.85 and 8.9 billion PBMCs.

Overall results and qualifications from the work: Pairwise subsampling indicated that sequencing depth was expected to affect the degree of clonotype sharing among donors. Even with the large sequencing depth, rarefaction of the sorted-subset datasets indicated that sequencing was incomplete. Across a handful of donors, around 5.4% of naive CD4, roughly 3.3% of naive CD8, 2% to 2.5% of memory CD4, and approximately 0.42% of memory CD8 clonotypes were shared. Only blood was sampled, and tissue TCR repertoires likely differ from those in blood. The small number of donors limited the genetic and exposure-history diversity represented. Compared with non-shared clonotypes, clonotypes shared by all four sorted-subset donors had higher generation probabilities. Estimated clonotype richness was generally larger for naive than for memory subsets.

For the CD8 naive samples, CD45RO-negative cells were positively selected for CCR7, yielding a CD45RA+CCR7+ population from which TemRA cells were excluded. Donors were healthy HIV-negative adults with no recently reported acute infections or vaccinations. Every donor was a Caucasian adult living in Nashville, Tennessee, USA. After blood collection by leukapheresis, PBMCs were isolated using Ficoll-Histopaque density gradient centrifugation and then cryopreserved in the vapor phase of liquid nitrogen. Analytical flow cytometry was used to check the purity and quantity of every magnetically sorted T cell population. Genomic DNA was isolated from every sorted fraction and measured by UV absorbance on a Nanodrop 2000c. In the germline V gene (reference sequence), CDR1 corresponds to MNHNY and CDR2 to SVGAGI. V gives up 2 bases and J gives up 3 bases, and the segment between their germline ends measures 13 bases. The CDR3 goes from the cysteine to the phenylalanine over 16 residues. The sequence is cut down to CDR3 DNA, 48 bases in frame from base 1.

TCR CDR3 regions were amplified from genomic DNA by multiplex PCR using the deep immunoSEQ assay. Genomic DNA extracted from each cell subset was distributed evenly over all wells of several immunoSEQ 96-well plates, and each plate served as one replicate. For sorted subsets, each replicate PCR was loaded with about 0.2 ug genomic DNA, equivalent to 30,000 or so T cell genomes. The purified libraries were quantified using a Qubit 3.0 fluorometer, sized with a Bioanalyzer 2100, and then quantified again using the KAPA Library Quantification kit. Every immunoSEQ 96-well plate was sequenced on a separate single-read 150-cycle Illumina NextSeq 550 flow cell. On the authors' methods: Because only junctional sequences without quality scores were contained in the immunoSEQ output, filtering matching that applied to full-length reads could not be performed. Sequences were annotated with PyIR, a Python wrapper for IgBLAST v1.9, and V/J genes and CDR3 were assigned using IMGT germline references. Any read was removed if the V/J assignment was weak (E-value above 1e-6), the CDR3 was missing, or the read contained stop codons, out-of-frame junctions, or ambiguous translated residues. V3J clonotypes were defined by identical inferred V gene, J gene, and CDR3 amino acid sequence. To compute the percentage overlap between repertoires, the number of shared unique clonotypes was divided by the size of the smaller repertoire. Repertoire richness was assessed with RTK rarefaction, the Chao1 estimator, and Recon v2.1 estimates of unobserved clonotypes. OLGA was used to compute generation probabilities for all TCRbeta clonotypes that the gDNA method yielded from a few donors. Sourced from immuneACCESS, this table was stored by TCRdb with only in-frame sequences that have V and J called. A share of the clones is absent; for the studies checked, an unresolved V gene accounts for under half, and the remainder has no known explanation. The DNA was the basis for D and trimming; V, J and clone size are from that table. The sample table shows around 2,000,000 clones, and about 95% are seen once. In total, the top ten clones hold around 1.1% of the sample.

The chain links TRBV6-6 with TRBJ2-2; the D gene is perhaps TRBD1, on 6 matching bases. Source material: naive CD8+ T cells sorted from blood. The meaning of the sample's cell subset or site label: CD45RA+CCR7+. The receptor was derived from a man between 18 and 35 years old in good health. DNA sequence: TGTGCCAGCAGTTACCAGGCAGGGGTTGACACCGGGGAGCTGTTTTTT. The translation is CASSYQAGVDTGELFF.